This TCR beta chain originates from a study of blood T cell repertoires in COVID-19. Background on the study: From the United States, Italy and Spain came samples of acute and convalescent COVID-19. Nucleic acid was either cDNA or gDNA, and it came from T cells, B-cell-depleted T cells, or PBMCs.

Enrolment of Seattle patients took place during active infection, and they were followed longitudinally. The germline gives CDR1 SQVTM, CDR2 ANQGSEA. Trimming took 4 bases from V and 7 from J, leaving 14 bases between them. This CDR3 comprises 12 residues. Methods used by the authors: Amplification of reference gene primers was used by the study to estimate nucleated cell counts. Generated by immunoSEQ multiplex PCR, the TCRdb table keeps only in-frame clones and is missing some. V, J and clone size are taken as reported in that table, and D and trimming were inferred from the DNA itself. The sample shows fewer than 350,000 clones, approximately 87% of them seen only once.

The rearrangement uses TRBV29-1 and TRBJ2-7; weak D call: TRBD2 (6 bases). Sequencing was carried out using peripheral blood. The receptor was isolated from a woman in her twenties or thirties with COVID-19, enrolled during active disease. The CDR3 sequence is CSVVKPRGEQYF. As DNA, the CDR3 is TGCAGCGTTGTCAAGCCGCGGGGTGAGCAGTACTTC.